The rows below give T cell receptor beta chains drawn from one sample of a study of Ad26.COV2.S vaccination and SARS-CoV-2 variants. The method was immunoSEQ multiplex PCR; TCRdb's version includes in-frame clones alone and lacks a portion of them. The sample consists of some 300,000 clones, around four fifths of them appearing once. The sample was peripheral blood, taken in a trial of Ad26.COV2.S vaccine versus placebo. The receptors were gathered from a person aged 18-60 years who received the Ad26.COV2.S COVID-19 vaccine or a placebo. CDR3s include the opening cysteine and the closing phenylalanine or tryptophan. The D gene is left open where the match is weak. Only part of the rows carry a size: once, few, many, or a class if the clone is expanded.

CDR3nt: TGTGCCAGCATCAGAGGCGGGACAGGGGGCTTCGAGCAGTACTTC
CDR3aa: CASIRGGTGGFEQYF
abundance: NA
d_gene: TRBD1
v_gene: TRBV6-5
j_gene: TRBJ2-7

CDR3nt: TGTGCCAGCACCTCTATGGAGTGGGAGTTCAATCAGCCCCAGCATTTT
CDR3aa: CASTSMEWEFNQPQHF
abundance: NA
d_gene: NA
v_gene: TRBV28
j_gene: TRBJ1-5

CDR3nt: TGTGCCAGCAGCCAACTAGCGGGGGGCCAGGATGAGCAGTTCTTC
CDR3aa: CASSQLAGGQDEQFF
abundance: few
d_gene: TRBD2
v_gene: TRBV3-1/TRBV3-2
j_gene: TRBJ2-1

CDR3nt: TGCGCCAGCAGTCAATCAGGGGGGACAGCTACCTATCAGCCCCAGCATTTT
CDR3aa: CASSQSGGTATYQPQHF
abundance: NA
d_gene: TRBD1
v_gene: TRBV23-1
j_gene: TRBJ1-5

CDR3nt: TGTGCCAGCAGCTTAGCGGATGTCGGGGAGCAGTACTTC
CDR3aa: CASSLADVGEQYF
abundance: NA
d_gene: NA
v_gene: TRBV7-9
j_gene: TRBJ2-7

CDR3nt: TGCGCCAGCAGCAAAGACAGGAACACTGAAGCTTTCTTT
CDR3aa: CASSKDRNTEAFF
abundance: once
d_gene: NA
v_gene: TRBV5-1
j_gene: TRBJ1-1

CDR3nt: TGCGCCAGCAGACAGGGGGCGAGTTTTCTGAACACTGAAGCTTTCTTT
CDR3aa: CASRQGASFLNTEAFF
abundance: NA
d_gene: TRBD1
v_gene: TRBV5-1
j_gene: TRBJ1-1

CDR3nt: TGCAGCGTGGCTACAGGGCCCGAGCAGTACTTC
CDR3aa: CSVATGPEQYF
abundance: NA
d_gene: NA
v_gene: TRBV29-1
j_gene: TRBJ2-7

CDR3nt: TGTGCCAGCAGCCGGGAGATCTACAATGAGCAGTTCTTC
CDR3aa: CASSREIYNEQFF
abundance: NA
d_gene: NA
v_gene: TRBV7-3
j_gene: TRBJ2-1

CDR3nt: TGCGCCAGCAGCTTGGTGGGCGAGATTGGCTACACCTTC
CDR3aa: CASSLVGEIGYTF
abundance: NA
d_gene: NA
v_gene: TRBV5-1
j_gene: TRBJ1-2

CDR3nt: TGTGCCAGCAGCCTGGGACAGATGAACACTGAAGCTTTCTTT
CDR3aa: CASSLGQMNTEAFF
abundance: NA
d_gene: TRBD1
v_gene: TRBV7-9
j_gene: TRBJ1-1

CDR3nt: TGCGCCAGCAGCTTGGGGGACACGAGGAAGGGGTACACTGAAGCTTTCTTT
CDR3aa: CASSLGDTRKGYTEAFF
abundance: NA
d_gene: NA
v_gene: TRBV5-1
j_gene: TRBJ1-1

CDR3nt: TGCGCCAGCAGCGTTGGACAGGGGACCCATGCTGGGGATGGCTACACCTTC
CDR3aa: CASSVGQGTHAGDGYTF
abundance: NA
d_gene: TRBD1
v_gene: TRBV5-1
j_gene: TRBJ1-2

CDR3nt: TGCGCCAGCAGCTCCGGACAGCGTCCCAACACCGGGGAGCTGTTTTTT
CDR3aa: CASSSGQRPNTGELFF
abundance: NA
d_gene: NA
v_gene: TRBV5-1
j_gene: TRBJ2-2

CDR3nt: TGTGCCAGCAGCTTAGCTTCTTCAGGGCTAGGCGAAAAACTGTTTTTT
CDR3aa: CASSLASSGLGEKLFF
abundance: NA
d_gene: NA
v_gene: TRBV7-2
j_gene: TRBJ1-4

CDR3nt: TGTGCCATCAGTGAACAAGACTTATATGGCTACACCTTC
CDR3aa: CAISEQDLYGYTF
abundance: NA
d_gene: NA
v_gene: TRBV10-3
j_gene: TRBJ1-2

CDR3nt: TGCGCCAGCAGGACCCAGGACAGGCTTAATGAAAAACTGTTTTTT
CDR3aa: CASRTQDRLNEKLFF
abundance: NA
d_gene: TRBD1
v_gene: TRBV5-1
j_gene: TRBJ1-4

CDR3nt: TGTGCCAGCAGCTTCTTCGCGGCAGATACGCAGTATTTT
CDR3aa: CASSFFAADTQYF
abundance: NA
d_gene: NA
v_gene: TRBV5-4
j_gene: TRBJ2-3

CDR3nt: TGCGCCAGCAGCTTGGGGACAGGGGTGATTGAAAAACTGTTTTTT
CDR3aa: CASSLGTGVIEKLFF
abundance: NA
d_gene: TRBD1
v_gene: TRBV5-1
j_gene: TRBJ1-4

CDR3nt: TGCGCCAGCAGCTCAGGACAGGGCTACGAGCAGTACTTC
CDR3aa: CASSSGQGYEQYF
abundance: NA
d_gene: TRBD1
v_gene: TRBV5-1
j_gene: TRBJ2-7

CDR3nt: TGTGCCATCAGTGGAGCCCACAGCAGCAATTCACCCCTCCACTTT
CDR3aa: CAISGAHSSNSPLHF
abundance: few
d_gene: NA
v_gene: TRBV10-3
j_gene: TRBJ1-6

CDR3nt: TGCGCCAGCAGCTCTGGGGCCCAAGCGGCCGGAGAGACCCAGTACTTC
CDR3aa: CASSSGAQAAGETQYF
abundance: NA
d_gene: NA
v_gene: TRBV5-1
j_gene: TRBJ2-5

CDR3nt: TGTGCCAGCAGTCCCGGGGACAGGTACTACACCTTC
CDR3aa: CASSPGDRYYTF
abundance: NA
d_gene: TRBD1
v_gene: TRBV6-5
j_gene: TRBJ1-2

CDR3nt: TGTGCCAGCAGTGACCCAACCCGGGACAGCAAGCGGCAGTACTTC
CDR3aa: CASSDPTRDSKRQYF
abundance: NA
d_gene: TRBD1
v_gene: TRBV6-1
j_gene: TRBJ2-7

CDR3nt: TGTGCCAGTACCCCGAGAAGGGCCGCAGATACGCAGTATTTT
CDR3aa: CASTPRRAADTQYF
abundance: NA
d_gene: NA
v_gene: TRBV19
j_gene: TRBJ2-3

CDR3nt: TGCGCCAGCAAGCGGGTAGGGGCTGAAGCTTTCTTT
CDR3aa: CASKRVGAEAFF
abundance: NA
d_gene: NA
v_gene: TRBV5-1
j_gene: TRBJ1-1

CDR3nt: TGTGCCAGCAGCTTTCCAGGACAAGAGACCCAGTACTTC
CDR3aa: CASSFPGQETQYF
abundance: NA
d_gene: NA
v_gene: TRBV11-2
j_gene: TRBJ2-5

CDR3nt: TGTGCCAGCAGTTTATTCAAGGGCAGCAATCAGCCCCAGCATTTT
CDR3aa: CASSLFKGSNQPQHF
abundance: NA
d_gene: NA
v_gene: TRBV28
j_gene: TRBJ1-5